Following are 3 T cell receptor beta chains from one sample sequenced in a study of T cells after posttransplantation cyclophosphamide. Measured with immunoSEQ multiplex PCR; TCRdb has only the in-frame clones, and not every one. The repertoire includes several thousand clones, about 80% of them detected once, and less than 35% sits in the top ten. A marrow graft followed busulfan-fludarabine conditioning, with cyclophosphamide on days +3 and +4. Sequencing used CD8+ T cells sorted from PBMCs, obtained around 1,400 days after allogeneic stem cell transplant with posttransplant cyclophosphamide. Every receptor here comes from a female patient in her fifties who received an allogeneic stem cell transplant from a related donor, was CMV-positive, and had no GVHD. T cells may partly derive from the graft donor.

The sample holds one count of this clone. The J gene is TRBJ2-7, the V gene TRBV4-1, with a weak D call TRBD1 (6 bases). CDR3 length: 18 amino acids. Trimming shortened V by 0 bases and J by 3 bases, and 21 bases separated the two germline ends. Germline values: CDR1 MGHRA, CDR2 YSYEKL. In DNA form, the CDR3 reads TGCGCCAGCAGCCAAGAACCCGCTGTCCGGGACATTAGCTACGAGCAGTACTTC. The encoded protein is CASSQEPAVRDISYEQYF.

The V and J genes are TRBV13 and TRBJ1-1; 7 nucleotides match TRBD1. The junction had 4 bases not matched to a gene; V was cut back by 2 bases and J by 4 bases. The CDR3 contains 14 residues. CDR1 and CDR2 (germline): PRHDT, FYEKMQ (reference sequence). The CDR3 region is CASSLRGHGTEAFF. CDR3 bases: TGTGCCAGCAGCTTAAGGGGGCATGGCACTGAAGCTTTCTTT. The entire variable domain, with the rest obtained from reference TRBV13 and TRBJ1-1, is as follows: AAGVIQSPRHLIKEKRETATLKCYPIPRHDTVYWYQQGPGQDPQFLISFYEKMQSDKGSIPDRFSAQQFSDYHSELNMSSLELGDSALYFCASSLRGHGTEAFFGQGTRLTVV.

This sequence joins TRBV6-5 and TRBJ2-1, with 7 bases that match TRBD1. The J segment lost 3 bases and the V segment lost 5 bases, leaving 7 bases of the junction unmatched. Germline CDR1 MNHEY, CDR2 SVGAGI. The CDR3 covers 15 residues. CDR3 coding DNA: TGTGCCAGCAGTAACGGGGACAGTTTCTACAATGAGCAGTTCTTC. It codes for CASSNGDSFYNEQFF.